The 18 T cell receptor beta chains below all came from one sample that was sequenced in a study of brain T cells in children with intractable seizures. Assay: immunoSEQ multiplex PCR; the TCRdb copy retains only in-frame clones and omits some. The sample consists of about 350,000 clones, over 90% of them appearing once. Time point given: blood from clinic visit 5 months post-surgery; TSC patient then seizure free. The sequencing used peripheral blood, collected about 5 months after surgery. The source is a boy younger than two with tuberous sclerosis and intractable seizures.

V usage is TRBV3-1 (or the pseudogene TRBV3-2) and J usage is TRBJ1-2; 7 bases fit TRBD1. With V trimmed by 0 bases and J by 4 bases, 5 bases remained unmatched. Germline lookup yields CDR1 LGHDT and CDR2 YNNKEL (reference sequence). CDR3 length equals 15 residues. The CDR3 sequence is CASSQDPTGIYGYTF. The DNA of the CDR3 is TGTGCCAGCAGCCAAGACCCGACAGGGATCTATGGCTACACCTTC.

The rearrangement links TRBV6-1 to TRBJ2-7; 7 nucleotides line up with TRBD1. Germline V CDR1 and CDR2: MNHNS, SASEGT. CDR3 length: 14 residues. The trim removed 2 bases at V and 1 base at J, leaving 2 bases unmatched. The DNA for the CDR3 is TGTGCCAGCAGTGAAAGGGGGCCTTCCTACGAGCAGTACTTC. It translates to CASSERGPSYEQYF.

This sequence joins TRBV7-9 and TRBJ1-6, with D possibly being TRBD1 (6 bases). Trimming took off 5 bases at V and 6 bases at J, with 20 bases between the two ends. This CDR3 is 17 amino acids long. Germline V gene data show CDR1 as SEHNR and CDR2 as FQNEAQ (reference sequence). CDR3 sequence: CASSPPDWTAFNSPLHF. In DNA, the CDR3 is TGTGCCAGCAGCCCGCCGGACTGGACAGCCTTTAATTCACCCCTCCACTTT.

This clone was detected once. The chain joins TRBV9 to TRBJ2-7; D remains unclear. Trimming stripped 0 bases from V and 0 bases from J, with 10 bases between. This CDR3 comprises 15 residues. Per germline, CDR1 SGDLS and CDR2 YYNGEE. The CDR3, as DNA: TGTGCCAGCAGCGTAGGTCCGACAAACTCCTACGAGCAGTACTTC. This codes for CASSVGPTNSYEQYF.

This sequence joins TRBV6-5 and TRBJ1-3, with D uncertain. Per germline, CDR1 MNHEY and CDR2 SVGAGI. The CDR3 spans 14 residues. V lost 2 bases to trimming and J lost 1 base, with 6 bases between them. In DNA form, the CDR3 reads TGTGCCAGCAGTTACGGCCCTTCTGGAAACACCATATATTTT. It specifies CASSYGPSGNTIYF.

The rearrangement uses TRBV6-6 and TRBJ2-7; 9 positions match TRBD1. The CDR3 contains 13 residues. Germline V gives CDR1 MNHNY, CDR2 SVGAGI (reference sequence). V dropped 6 bases and J dropped 6; count of bases not matched to a gene: 6. CDR3 DNA: TGTGCCAGCAGCACCGACAGGGGGGTCGAGCAGTACTTC. This codes for CASSTDRGVEQYF.

The J gene is TRBJ1-2, the V gene TRBV5-6; a weak D match, TRBD1 (6 bases). The CDR3 loop spans 16 amino acids. Germline V gives CDR1 SGHDT, CDR2 YYEEEE. The germline V and J ends were trimmed by 0 bases and 3 bases, with 15 bases remaining between them. The CDR3 spells CASSLGDGQLYYGYTF. The CDR3 coding sequence is TGTGCCAGCAGCTTGGGTGATGGACAGCTCTACTATGGCTACACCTTC.

On this clone: This CDR3 is also generated by other DNA sequences in the sample. Written as DNA, the CDR3 is TGTGCCAGCAGTTTAACCTACGAGCAGTACTTC. Translation: CASSLTYEQYF. This chain joins TRBV12-3 or TRBV12-4 and TRBJ2-7, with D hard to call. Trimming cost V 2 bases and J 2 bases, with 1 base left between them. The CDR3 has 11 amino acids.

The rearrangement links TRBV18 to TRBJ1-2, with 9 bases lining up with TRBD1. This CDR3 region has 14 residues. CDR1 KGHSH and CDR2 LQKENI come from the germline V gene. With 6 bases clipped from V and 4 bases from J, the junction kept 6 bases outside the gene matches. CDR3 region: CASSPGQGAYGYTF. The CDR3, as DNA: TGTGCCAGCTCCCCGGGACAGGGTGCCTATGGCTACACCTTC.

A single count supports this clone. The chain employs TRBV5-4 and TRBJ2-1; 8 positions agree with TRBD2. The V and J ends lost 4 bases and 0 bases, in that order; junction bases with no gene match: 3. Germline V gene sequence: CDR1 SGHNT, CDR2 YYREEE (reference sequence). This CDR3 contains 15 residues. The CDR3 coding sequence is TGTGCCAGCAGCCCCGGGACTAGCTCCTACAATGAGCAGTTCTTC. Its protein product is CASSPGTSSYNEQFF.

V gene TRBV6-5 combines with J gene TRBJ2-1; TRBD2 might be the D (7 bases). This CDR3 is built from 15 residues. Trimming removed 6 bases at V and 4 bases at J, with 16 bases between. The V gene's germline CDR1 is MNHEY and CDR2 SVGAGI. The CDR3 sequence is CASSLGRGPYNEQFF. Written as DNA, the CDR3 is TGTGCCAGCAGCTTAGGGCGGGGGCCTTACAATGAGCAGTTCTTC.

This chain uses TRBV27 with TRBJ1-6, with D maybe TRBD1 (6 bases). Per the germline V gene, CDR1 is MNHEY and CDR2 is SMNVEV (reference sequence). CDR3 length: 15 residues. Deletions cut 5 bases from V and 7 bases from J, with 15 bases between. CDR3 sequence: CASSAGVDPNSPLHF. CDR3 coding DNA: TGTGCCAGCAGTGCAGGGGTCGACCCCAATTCACCCCTCCACTTT.

This clone appeared once. The junction differs from germline at one of its ends, possibly a read error. The chain combines TRBV7-7 with TRBJ1-1, with 7 bases aligning to TRBD1. The CDR3 is 21 residues long. From germline, CDR1 is SSHAT and CDR2 FNYEAQ (reference sequence). CDR3 DNA: TGTGCTAGCAGCCAGGGACAGTATCTTAAGGGTCTGGCCGCCATGAACACTGAAGCTTTCTTT. It yields the protein CASSQGQYLKGLAAMNTEAFF.

The chain combines TRBV7-9 with TRBJ1-1; D not certain. CDR1 is SEHNR, CDR2 FQNEAQ, per germline (reference sequence). Deletions cut 1 base from V and 2 bases from J, with 5 bases between. The CDR3 is 13 residues long. The CDR3 DNA reads TGTGCCAGCAGCTTAGAGTTTAACACTGAAGCTTTCTTT. This codes for CASSLEFNTEAFF.

The chain recombines TRBV7-2 with TRBJ2-7; D is unclear. With 7 bases removed from V and 1 base from J, the gap between germline ends came to 14 bases. CDR3 length: 14 amino acids. CDR1 is SGHTA, CDR2 FQGNSA, per germline. CDR3 protein: CASTVTLGSYEQYF. CDR3 DNA: TGTGCCAGCACCGTCACGCTCGGTTCCTACGAGCAGTACTTC.

The J gene is TRBJ2-7, the V gene TRBV7-6, with D tentatively TRBD1 or TRBD2 (5 bases each). Trimming pared 1 base from V and 2 bases from J, leaving 12 bases between. The CDR3 consists of 15 residues. Per germline, CDR1 SGHVS and CDR2 FNYEAQ. The CDR3 DNA reads as TGTGCCAGCAGCTTAGACTTACGGGGCGCCTACGAGCAGTACTTC. Its translation is CASSLDLRGAYEQYF.

The chain joins TRBV7-3 to TRBJ2-7; TRBD2 might be the D (7 bases). Per germline, CDR1 SGHTA and CDR2 FQGTGA. CDR3 length: 14 amino acids. The V and J ends lost 3 bases and 2 bases respectively, with 11 bases between them. The CDR3: CASSFGGPPYEQYF. CDR3 nucleotides: TGTGCCAGCAGCTTCGGGGGGCCCCCCTACGAGCAGTACTTC.

This chain uses TRBV7-2 with TRBJ2-7; D is perhaps TRBD1 or TRBD2 (5 bases each). V was clipped by 4 bases and J by 3 bases, with 13 bases between them. This CDR3 spans 14 amino acids. Germline V gives CDR1 SGHTA, CDR2 FQGNSA. The CDR3 DNA reads as TGTGCCAGCAGCTCTATGGGACCTGACTACGAGCAGTACTTC. Its translation: CASSSMGPDYEQYF.